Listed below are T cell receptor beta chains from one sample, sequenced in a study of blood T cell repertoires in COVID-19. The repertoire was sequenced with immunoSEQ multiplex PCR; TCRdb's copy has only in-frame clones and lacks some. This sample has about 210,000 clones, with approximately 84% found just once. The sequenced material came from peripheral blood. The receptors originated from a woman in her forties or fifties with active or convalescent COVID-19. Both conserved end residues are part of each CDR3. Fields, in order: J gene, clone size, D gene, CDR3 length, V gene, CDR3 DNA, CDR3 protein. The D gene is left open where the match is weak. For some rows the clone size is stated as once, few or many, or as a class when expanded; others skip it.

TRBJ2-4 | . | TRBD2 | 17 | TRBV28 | TGTGCCAGCAGTCACCCCTTTGGGACTAGTAGTCAAAACATTCAGTACTTC | CASSHPFGTSSQNIQYF
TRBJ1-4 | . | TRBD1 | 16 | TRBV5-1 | TGCGCCAGCAGCCCGCCGACAGGGCTGGGAGCCGAAAAACTGTTTTTT | CASSPPTGLGAEKLFF
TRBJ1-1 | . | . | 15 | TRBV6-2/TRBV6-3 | TGTGCCAGCAGTTACTCGAGCATTCCGAACACTGAAGCTTTCTTT | CASSYSSIPNTEAFF
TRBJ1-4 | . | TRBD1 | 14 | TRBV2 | TGTGCCAGCAGTGCCGGGACAGGGGTTGAAAAACTGTTTTTT | CASSAGTGVEKLFF
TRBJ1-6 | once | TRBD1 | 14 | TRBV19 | TGTGCCAGTAGTTCACAGGGGCTAGATTCACCCCTCCACTTT | CASSSQGLDSPLHF
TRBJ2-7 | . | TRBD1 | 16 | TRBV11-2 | TGTGCCAGCAGCTCGCCGACGGGACAGGGGAGCTACGAGCAGTACTTC | CASSSPTGQGSYEQYF
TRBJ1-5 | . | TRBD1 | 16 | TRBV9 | TGTGCCAGCAGCGCCACAGGGGGCGGATTGAATCAGCCCCAGCATTTT | CASSATGGGLNQPQHF
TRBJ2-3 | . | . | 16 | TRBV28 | TGTGCCAGCAGTTTGTATGGCCTCCGGGGCACAGATACGCAGTATTTT | CASSLYGLRGTDTQYF
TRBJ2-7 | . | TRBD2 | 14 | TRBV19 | TGTGCCAGTAAACCTAGCGGGGCCAGCTACGAGCAGTACTTC | CASKPSGASYEQYF
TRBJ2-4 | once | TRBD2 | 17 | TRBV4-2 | TGTGCCAGCAGCCAAGGTACCGGGGGGGCTGCCAAAAACATTCAGTACTTC | CASSQGTGGAAKNIQYF
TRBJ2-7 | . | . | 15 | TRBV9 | TGTGCCAGCAGCGTAGCACCAGGGGACACCTACGAGCAGTACTTC | CASSVAPGDTYEQYF
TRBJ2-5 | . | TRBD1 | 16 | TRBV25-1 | TGTGCCAGCAGTGAACAGCTGGGACAGGGGGAAGAGACCCAGTACTTC | CASSEQLGQGEETQYF
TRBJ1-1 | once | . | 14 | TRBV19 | TGTGCCAGTAGTAAAGGGCGGGAGGGCACTGAAGCTTTCTTT | CASSKGREGTEAFF
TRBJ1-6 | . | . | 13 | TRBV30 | TGTGCCTGGAGTAGCCAGCCGGGTTCACCCCTCCACTTT | CAWSSQPGSPLHF